What follows are 22 T cell receptor beta chains derived from one specimen sequenced in a study of shared clonotypes between healthy human individuals. Measured with immunoSEQ multiplex PCR; TCRdb has only the in-frame clones, and not every one. The repertoire holds about 580,000 clones, 95% to 98% seen once, with 0.25% to 0.35% in the top ten. Terminally differentiated effector memory CD45RA+ cells were left out of the naive CD8 fraction, which was CD45RO-negative and positively selected for CCR7. Material for sequencing was naive CD8+ T cells sorted from blood. These receptors all come from a man under 40 in good health.

The J gene is TRBJ2-3, the V gene TRBV14, with D tentatively TRBD1 or TRBD2 (5 bases each). CDR1 is SGHDN, CDR2 FVKESK, per germline. This CDR3 has 15 amino acids. The V gene lost 4 bases and the J gene lost 4 bases, with 15 bases spanning the gap. The CDR3 bases are TGTGCCAGCAGCCTCGGGGCGGCCCAGTCAGATACGCAGTATTTT. Translated, it gives CASSLGAAQSDTQYF.

The chain carries TRBV15 and TRBJ2-2; no firm D call. Germline loops: CDR1 LNHNV, CDR2 YYDKDF (reference sequence). Between the trimmed V and J ends, which lost 4 bases and 4 bases, there was a span of 10 bases. This CDR3 comprises 14 residues. CDR3 in amino acids: CATSIKRGTGELFF. The DNA for the CDR3 is TGTGCCACCAGCATAAAGAGAGGCACCGGGGAGCTGTTTTTT.

V usage is TRBV7-9 and J usage is TRBJ2-1; 10 positions match TRBD2. Germline loops: CDR1 SEHNR, CDR2 FQNEAQ (reference sequence). With V trimmed by 6 bases and J by 4 bases, 9 bases remained unmatched. This CDR3 region has 16 residues. The DNA of the CDR3 is TGTGCCAGCAGTCCCGATTCTAGCGGGGGTTACAATGAGCAGTTCTTC. Translation: CASSPDSSGGYNEQFF.

The chain recombines TRBV28 with TRBJ1-1; D gene ambiguous. V lost 6 bases and J lost 3, with 2 bases in between. Germline CDR1 and CDR2: MDHEN and SYDVKM. The CDR3 sequence is 10 residues long. CDR3 bases: TGTGCCAGCAGCGACACTGAAGCTTTCTTT. Its protein is CASSDTEAFF. The variable domain in full, with the rest retrieved from reference TRBV28 and TRBJ1-1, is DVKVTQSSRYLVKRTGEKVFLECVQDMDHENMFWYRQDPGLGLRLIYFSYDVKMKEKGDIPEGYSVSREKKERFSLILESASTNQTSMYLCASSDTEAFFGQGTRLTVV.

This clone showed up just once. V is TRBV13 and J is TRBJ1-2; 8 bases are a match to TRBD1. CDR1 and CDR2 from the germline V gene are PRHDT and FYEKMQ (reference sequence). Germline trimming cut 4 bases from V and 0 bases from J; bases unmatched to any gene: 4. The CDR3 extends over 15 amino acids. CDR3 in DNA: TGTGCCAGCAGCTCTGCGGGACAGGCTAACTATGGCTACACCTTC. Protein: CASSSAGQANYGYTF.

The chain links TRBV11-2 to TRBJ2-5, with TRBD1 identical over 7 bases. Germline CDR1 reads SGHAT; CDR2 reads FQNNGV. There are 16 residues in the CDR3. V trimming: 5 bases; J trimming: 2 bases; junction bases outside the gene matches: 11. The CDR3: CASSPGQGQKQETQYF. The DNA of the CDR3 is TGTGCCAGCAGCCCAGGGCAGGGACAGAAACAAGAGACCCAGTACTTC.

The chain joins TRBV29-1 to TRBJ2-3; perhaps TRBD2 as D (6 bases). V was pared by 6 bases and J by 2 bases, with 15 bases between. The V gene's germline CDR1 is SQVTM and CDR2 ANQGSEA. The CDR3 extends over 14 amino acids. In DNA, the CDR3 is TGCAGCGTCCACCCTAGCGTCTACACAGATACGCAGTATTTT. Its protein is CSVHPSVYTDTQYF.

The chain is built from TRBV27 and TRBJ2-7; TRBD1 matches at 7 bases. Per germline, CDR1 MNHEY and CDR2 SMNVEV (reference sequence). J lost 1 base, V lost 8 bases, and 17 bases had no gene match. The CDR3 is 17 residues long. The CDR3 region is CASGSHIQGHGSYEQYF. CDR3 nucleotide sequence: TGTGCCAGCGGCTCGCATATACAGGGGCATGGATCCTACGAGCAGTACTTC.

V usage is TRBV18 and J usage is TRBJ1-1; TRBD1 matches 10 bases. Germline trimming cut 3 bases from V and 4 bases from J; bases unmatched to any gene: 5. The CDR3 runs to 15 residues. Germline CDR1 is KGHSH and CDR2 is LQKENI. The CDR3 here is CASSPADRGFTEAFF. CDR3 nucleotide sequence: TGTGCCAGCTCACCCGCGGACAGGGGGTTCACTGAAGCTTTCTTT.

The chain links TRBV18 to TRBJ1-4; D is unclear. With 3 bases removed from V and 5 bases from J, the gap between germline ends came to 16 bases. Germline CDR1 KGHSH, CDR2 LQKENI. CDR3 length equals 16 residues. Here the CDR3 DNA reads TGTGCCAGCTCACCCGGTTGGGCAGATGGAAATGAAAAACTGTTTTTT. Amino acids: CASSPGWADGNEKLFF.

The CDR3 region has the DNA TGTGCCAGCAGACATTCACTAGCACGAGGTTCTGGGGCCAACGTCCTGACTTTC. It codes for CASRHSLARGSGANVLTF. The chain joins TRBV7-9 to TRBJ2-6; D is possibly TRBD2 (6 bases). This CDR3 comprises 18 residues. Trimming shortened V by 6 bases and J by 1 base, and 19 bases separated the two germline ends. The germline V gene encodes CDR1 SEHNR and CDR2 FQNEAQ (reference sequence).

The chain employs TRBV5-4 and TRBJ2-2, with D tentatively TRBD2 (5 bases). V gave up 4 bases and J gave up 6 bases, with 10 bases separating them. Per the germline V gene, CDR1 is SGHNT and CDR2 is YYREEE (reference sequence). This CDR3 region has 13 residues. The CDR3 loop reads CASSDSGAGELFF. The CDR3 coding sequence is TGTGCCAGCAGCGACTCCGGGGCCGGGGAGCTGTTTTTT.

This rearrangement joins TRBV4-1 to TRBJ1-4; D is uncertain. Germline CDR1 and CDR2: MGHRA and YSYEKL. The CDR3 is made up of 15 amino acids. Trimming took 1 base from V and 7 from J, leaving 13 bases between them. The CDR3: CASSQAPSLGEKLFF. CDR3 bases: TGCGCCAGCAGCCAAGCACCAAGCTTGGGTGAAAAACTGTTTTTT.

Concerning this clone itself: The same CDR3 arises from other DNA sequences in this sample as well. The genes are TRBV27 and TRBJ2-7, with 12 nucleotides matching TRBD2. The germline V gene has CDR1 MNHEY and CDR2 SMNVEV (reference sequence). With V trimmed by 3 bases and J by 2 bases, 5 bases remained unmatched. The CDR3 is 16 amino acids. Here the CDR3 DNA reads TGTGCCAGCAGTTTGTTGCTAGCGGGAGGGCCCTACGAGCAGTACTTC. This encodes CASSLLLAGGPYEQYF.

The chain has TRBV27 and TRBJ2-2; D call uncertain. V was clipped by 5 bases and J by 0 bases, with 13 bases between them. The CDR3 loop spans 16 amino acids. In germline, CDR1 is MNHEY, CDR2 SMNVEV (reference sequence). CDR3: CASSPISTANTGELFF. In DNA, the CDR3 is TGTGCCAGCAGTCCCATTAGTACAGCGAACACCGGGGAGCTGTTTTTT.

The J gene is TRBJ2-7, the V gene TRBV5-4; D ambiguous. The germline gives CDR1 SGHNT, CDR2 YYREEE (reference sequence). This CDR3 is 13 amino acids long. V was pared by 0 bases and J by 1 base, with 5 bases between. The CDR3 DNA follows: TGTGCCAGCAGCTTGGAACGATCCTACGAGCAGTACTTC. It encodes CASSLERSYEQYF.

In regard to this clone: The same CDR3 can be traced to other DNA sequences in this sample. CDR3 in amino acids: CASSVTGANEKLFF. For the CDR3, the DNA is TGTGCCAGCAGCGTGACAGGGGCTAATGAAAAACTGTTTTTT. The gene calls are TRBV9 and TRBJ1-4; TRBD1 aligns across 8 bases. V was clipped by 2 bases and J by 3 bases; unmatched bases: 0. CDR3 length: 14 amino acids. CDR1 is SGDLS and CDR2 is YYNGEE in the germline V gene. Filled out from reference TRBV9 and TRBJ1-4, the complete variable domain reads DSGVTQTPKHLITATGQRVTLRCSPRSGDLSVYWYQQSLDQGLQFLIQYYNGEERAKGNILERFSAQQFPDLHSELNLSSLELGDSALYFCASSVTGANEKLFFGSGTQLSVL.

The V gene is TRBV5-1, the J gene TRBJ1-1; 7 bases are a match to TRBD1. The CDR3 totals 15 residues. The V gene end was trimmed by 0 bases and the J gene end by 1 base; junction bases not matched to a gene: 3. CDR1 is SGHRS and CDR2 is YFSETQ in the germline V gene. The CDR3 DNA reads TGCGCCAGCAGCTTGGATTGGACAGGGAACACTGAAGCTTTCTTT. Its protein is CASSLDWTGNTEAFF.

CDR3 in DNA: TGTGCCATTGGGACTAGCTCCTACAATGAGCAGTTCTTC. It specifies CAIGTSSYNEQFF. V gene TRBV6-5 combines with J gene TRBJ2-1, with TRBD2 matching 8 bases. This CDR3 contains 13 residues. Unmatched junction bases numbered 2, after V lost 10 bases and J lost 0 bases. Germline V lookup: CDR1 MNHEY, CDR2 SVGAGI.

The CDR3: CASSHEAALGYNEQFF. Written as DNA, the CDR3 is TGTGCCAGCAGCCATGAGGCGGCCCTCGGTTACAATGAGCAGTTCTTC. The chain links TRBV7-6 to TRBJ2-1; D unresolved. Between the trimmed V and J ends, which lost 5 bases and 4 bases, there was a span of 18 bases. The length of the CDR3 is 16 residues. The germline CDR1 and CDR2 sequences are SGHVS and FNYEAQ.

The chain carries TRBV21-1 and TRBJ2-3; the D segment call TRBD2 is taken from the table without a DNA check. TRBV21-1 is a pseudogene. This CDR3 has 17 amino acids. The CDR3 DNA reads TGTGCCAGCAGCAAAGTTGAGTCTAGCGGGGGCACAGATACGCAGTATTTT. Its translation: CASSKVESSGGTDTQYF.

This chain links TRBV7-9 with TRBJ2-1; 7 positions agree with TRBD2. Germline assignment: CDR1 SEHNR and CDR2 FQNEAQ (reference sequence). The CDR3 consists of 18 residues. V trimming: 1 base; J trimming: 7 bases; junction bases outside the gene matches: 16. CDR3 nucleotide sequence: TGTGCCAGCAGCTTAGGGCGGGCGCGGGAGACGACTTGGAATGAGCAGTTCTTC. Translated, it gives CASSLGRARETTWNEQFF.